A selection of T cell receptor beta chains follows, all from one sample in a study of regulatory T cells in long-lasting Graves disease. In TCRdb, the multiplex PCR reads were re-called with MiXCR into one record per CDR3 protein. The sample has 250,000 to 300,000 distinct CDR3 sequences; 18% are singletons. The sample was also reused in another study, on T cells in Graves' hyperthyroidism and ophthalmopathy.

The input for sequencing was peripheral blood mononuclear cells (PBMCs), taken at new diagnosis, from a patient treated with antithyroid drugs. The receptors come from a woman between 25 and 40 years old with Graves disease. Each CDR3 is given with its conserved first and last residue.

j_gene,v_gene,CDR3aa
TRBJ2-7,TRBV7-9,CASSLGQYYEQYF
TRBJ1-1,TRBV30,CAWRAGAYTEAFF
TRBJ1-5,TRBV12-3/TRBV12-4,CASRGTGGGQPQHF
TRBJ1-5,TRBV20-1,CSARVLGAGNQPQHF
TRBJ1-2,TRBV12-3/TRBV12-4,CASSLDRDRGYGYTF
TRBJ2-7,TRBV20-1,CSARGLADLSYEQYF
TRBJ2-2,TRBV19,CASSRQGGHGELFF
TRBJ1-1,TRBV20-1,CSASQGGGPEAFF
TRBJ2-3,TRBV20-1,CSARVEGADTQYF
TRBJ2-5,TRBV3-1,CASSPGPSATETQYF
TRBJ1-5,TRBV15,CATSRDTDQPQHF
TRBJ2-1,TRBV7-9,CASSLSRSYNEQFF
TRBJ1-1,TRBV20-1,CSARDGQRSTEAFF
TRBJ1-3,TRBV6-1,CASTWTGRDTIYF
TRBJ1-6,TRBV3-1,CASSPRDRGPSPLHF
TRBJ1-5,TRBV3-1,CASRLRDRDNQPQHF
TRBJ2-2,TRBV7-6,CASSHGQLNTGELFF
TRBJ1-1,TRBV20-1,CSAIFPGHLNTEAFF
TRBJ1-5,TRBV20-1,CSVGQGRQPQHF
TRBJ2-5,TRBV6-2/TRBV6-3,CASSSPTETQYF
TRBJ1-2,TRBV2,CASSGSQGGGYTF
TRBJ1-3,TRBV4-1,CASSQQGGRSSGNTIYF
TRBJ1-4,TRBV11-2,CASSLDRGNEKLFF
TRBJ2-2,TRBV18,CASSPGQQNTGELFF
TRBJ1-2,TRBV7-9,CASSLAGDWGTNYGYTF
TRBJ1-5,TRBV10-3,CAISENRESNQPQHF
TRBJ1-2,TRBV20-1,CSARGAGYRPNYGYTF
TRBJ1-1,TRBV7-3,CASSLLPGRPNTEAFF
TRBJ2-7,TRBV29-1,CSAQRGGAYEQYF
TRBJ1-1,TRBV20-1,CSAREGGTGGVTEAFF
TRBJ1-5,TRBV29-1,CSVGNRGVNQPQHF
-,TRBV7-2,CASSHSGGGAETQYF
TRBJ2-2,TRBV5-5,CASFRQPNTGELFF
TRBJ2-3,TRBV15,CATSKQLAGTDTQYF
TRBJ2-5,TRBV12-3/TRBV12-4,CASSLTGETQYF
TRBJ2-1,TRBV10-3,CAISESRQGQFF
TRBJ2-7,TRBV5-5,CASSFITGPYEQYF
TRBJ2-3,TRBV6-9,CASSYGFSGGLSTDTQYF
TRBJ2-3,TRBV20-1,CSGGASTDTQYF
TRBJ2-1,TRBV7-3,CASSRGTPGGSEQFF
TRBJ1-5,TRBV6-2/TRBV6-3,CASHRAADSNQPQHF
TRBJ2-7,TRBV6-2/TRBV6-3,CASRGRPGEENYEQYF
TRBJ2-4,TRBV11-2,CASSLVWGGAKNIQYF
TRBJ2-3,TRBV6-2/TRBV6-3,CASSVRSGRTDTQYF
TRBJ1-4,TRBV3-1,CASSQGDRVLFF
TRBJ1-1,TRBV5-1,CASSRAQNTEAFF
TRBJ2-1,TRBV5-1,CASSSIITGGDEQFF
TRBJ1-1,TRBV20-1,CSAREDRNTEAFF
TRBJ2-3,TRBV24-1,CATSDPGGPDTQYF
TRBJ1-5,TRBV5-1,CASTLTGQGVEQPQHF
TRBJ1-2,TRBV20-1,CSAIGDRGGYGYTF
TRBJ2-2,TRBV15,CATSSYRGGTGELFF
TRBJ1-2,TRBV6-1,CASRMTGSRNYGYTF
TRBJ1-1,TRBV11-2,CASSFDERQGARWTEAFF